This TCR beta chain is from a study of cytomegalovirus exposure and HLA in healthy donors. Points from the study as a whole: Three chains linked to CMV were shown in vitro to be specific for CMV antigens. Productive status was seen about 87% or about 30% of the time for most TCR beta V segments in an earlier analysis.

Both 60 Vbeta primers and 13 Jbeta primers went into the PCR. The table came from immunoSEQ multiplex PCR; TCRdb's copy has only in-frame clones and leaves some out. The repertoire holds 150,000 to 200,000 clones, more than 75% seen once, with roughly 1.4% in the top ten. Germline-derived CDR1 and CDR2 are LGHNA and YSLEER. V was trimmed by 1 base and J by 0 bases, leaving 10 bases between them. CDR3 length: 16 amino acids. This clone is a singleton in its sample. What it binds is unknown. The source is a man aged 35-49 years in good health and CMV-seronegative. V and J are TRBV4-3 and TRBJ2-1; unclear D gene. Sample: PBMCs. This CDR3 reads CASSQGPFGSYNEQFF. Written as DNA, the CDR3 is TGCGCCAGCAGCCAAGGGCCCTTTGGCTCCTACAATGAGCAGTTCTTC.